Listed below are T cell receptor beta chains from one sample, sequenced in a study of cytomegalovirus exposure and HLA in healthy donors. Here immunoSEQ multiplex PCR was the method, and the copy in TCRdb shows in-frame clones only, minus some. This sample has 150,000 to 200,000 clones; over 80% occur once, and the top ten carry approximately 4%. The sequenced sample was PBMCs. The receptors stem from a man aged 50 to 60 in good health and CMV-seropositive. CDR3s include the opening cysteine and the closing phenylalanine or tryptophan. A D gene is named only where the DNA matches it firmly. The size entry is marked missing in some rows and otherwise reads once, few, many or a size class.

clone_size j_call v_call d_call cdr3_aa cdr3_nt
- TRBJ2-2 TRBV5-1 - CASSLVGQANTGELFF TGCGCCAGCAGCTTGGTAGGACAAGCGAACACCGGGGAGCTGTTTTTT
- TRBJ1-3 TRBV7-9 - CSSSLFLSSGNTIYF -
- TRBJ2-1 TRBV11-2 - CASSLGRGGRNNEQFF TGTGCCAGCAGCTTAGGACGCGGGGGCCGGAACAATGAGCAGTTCTTC
once TRBJ2-5 TRBV6-1 - CASRRLGGEAQYF TGTGCCAGCAGGCGGTTAGGGGGAGAGGCCCAGTACTTC
- TRBJ2-2 TRBV5-1 TRBD1 CASSLALDRVVKLFF TGCGCCAGCAGCTTGGCCTTGGACAGGGTGGTTAAGCTGTTTTTT
- TRBJ2-1 TRBV5-6 TRBD2 CAGRQRGSSYNEQFF TGTGCCGGGAGACAGCGGGGGAGCTCCTACAATGAGCAGTTCTTC
- TRBJ2-7 TRBV23-1 - CASSQSFREKHYEQYF TGCGCCAGCAGTCAATCGTTCCGGGAGAAGCACTACGAGCAGTACTTC
- TRBJ2-7 TRBV28 - CASSPPEADVSYEQYF TGTGCCAGCAGTCCCCCAGAAGCGGACGTATCCTACGAGCAGTACTTC
- TRBJ2-1 TRBV19 TRBD2 CASSMGLAGASPSYNEQFF TGTGCCAGTAGTATGGGACTAGCGGGGGCCTCGCCCTCCTACAATGAGCAGTTCTTC
- TRBJ1-4 TRBV28 TRBD1 CASRAQGGGEKLFF TGTGCCAGCAGGGCACAGGGGGGAGGTGAAAAACTGTTTTTT
once TRBJ1-5 TRBV6-5 - CASSYSLHQPQHF TGTGCCAGCAGTTACTCTCTCCATCAGCCCCAGCATTTT
few TRBJ1-1 TRBV6-6 TRBD1 CASSAQGDAFF TGTGCCAGCAGCGCCCAGGGGGATGCTTTCTTT
- TRBJ2-7 TRBV14 TRBD2 CASSQGLAAYEQYF TGTGCCAGCAGCCAAGGGCTAGCGGCCTACGAGCAGTACTTC
- TRBJ2-7 TRBV6-5 - CASSYPFQVF TGTGCCAGCAGTTACCCATTTCAGGTCTTC
- TRBJ1-5 TRBV28 - CASRTGDQPQHF TGTGCCAGCAGAACAGGCGATCAGCCCCAGCATTTT
once TRBJ2-3 TRBV6-1 TRBD2 CASSEWERGSTDTQYF TGTGCCAGCAGTGAATGGGAGCGGGGGAGCACAGATACGCAGTATTTT
- TRBJ2-7 TRBV5-1 TRBD2 CASSLEGRGRYEQYF TGCGCCAGCAGCTTGGAGGGGAGGGGCCGCTACGAGCAGTACTTC
- TRBJ2-3 TRBV7-2 TRBD2 CASSLDLAAPFSTDTQYF TGTGCCAGCAGCTTAGATCTAGCGGCGCCTTTTAGCACAGATACGCAGTATTTT
- TRBJ1-2 TRBV29-1 - CSVVRQENYGYTF TGCAGCGTTGTAAGACAGGAGAACTATGGCTACACCTTC
- TRBJ2-3 TRBV15 TRBD2 CATSPGTSDTDTQYF TGTGCCACCTCCCCCGGGACTAGCGACACAGATACGCAGTATTTT
- TRBJ2-7 TRBV2 TRBD1 CASQQERDSYEQYF TGTGCCAGCCAACAGGAGAGGGACAGCTACGAGCAGTACTTC
- TRBJ1-5 TRBV2 - CASSDEGRWSNQPQHF TGTGCCAGCAGTGATGAGGGCCGTTGGAGCAATCAGCCCCAGCATTTT
- TRBJ2-7 TRBV7-9 TRBD2 CASSPRTSGKNYEQYF TGTGCCAGCAGCCCAAGGACTAGCGGGAAGAACTACGAGCAGTACTTC
- TRBJ2-7 TRBV30 - CAWSGGTREQYF TGTGCCTGGAGTGGGGGCACCAGGGAGCAGTACTTC
- TRBJ2-3 TRBV5-8 TRBD1 CASSFQGGTDTQYF TGTGCCAGCAGCTTTCAGGGGGGCACAGATACGCAGTATTTT
- TRBJ2-2 TRBV7-9 TRBD1 CSSSRRQGASGELFF TGTTCCAGCAGCCGCAGACAGGGGGCGTCCGGGGAGCTGTTTTTT
- TRBJ2-3 TRBV5-1 TRBD1 CASSTGQGDTDTQYF TGCGCCAGCAGCACGGGACAGGGGGACACAGATACGCAGTATTTT
- TRBJ2-5 TRBV28 - CASSTPTAQETQYF TGTGCCAGCAGTACTCCGACTGCTCAAGAGACCCAGTACTTC
once TRBJ1-2 TRBV7-2 TRBD1 CASSPGGVYGYTF TGTGCCAGCAGTCCAGGGGGTGTCTATGGCTACACCTTC
- TRBJ2-3 TRBV7-9 TRBD2 CASSFLAGGRDTQYF TGTGCCAGCAGCTTCCTAGCGGGGGGGCGGGATACGCAGTATTTT